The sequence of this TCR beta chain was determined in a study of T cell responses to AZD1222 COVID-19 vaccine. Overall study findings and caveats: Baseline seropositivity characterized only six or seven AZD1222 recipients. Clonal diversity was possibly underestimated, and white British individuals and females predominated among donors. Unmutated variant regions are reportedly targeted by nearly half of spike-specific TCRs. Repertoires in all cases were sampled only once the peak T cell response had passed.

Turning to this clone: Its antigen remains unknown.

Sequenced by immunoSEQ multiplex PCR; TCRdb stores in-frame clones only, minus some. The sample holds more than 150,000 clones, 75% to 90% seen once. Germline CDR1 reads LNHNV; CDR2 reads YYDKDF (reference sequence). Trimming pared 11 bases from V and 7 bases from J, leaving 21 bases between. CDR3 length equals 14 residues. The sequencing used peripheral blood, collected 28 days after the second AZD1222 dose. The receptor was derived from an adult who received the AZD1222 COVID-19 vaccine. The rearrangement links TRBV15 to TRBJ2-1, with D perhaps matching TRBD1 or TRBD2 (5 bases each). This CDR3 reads CAVRGEWMRNEQFF. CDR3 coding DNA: TGTGCCGTAAGGGGAGAATGGATGAGAAATGAGCAGTTCTTC. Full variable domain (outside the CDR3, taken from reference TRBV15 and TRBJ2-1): DAMVIQNPRYQVTQFGKPVTLSCSQTLNHNVMYWYQQKSSQAPKLLFHYYDKDFNNEADTPDNFQSRRPNTSFCFLDIRSPGLGDTAMYLCAVRGEWMRNEQFFGPGTRLTVL.